This T cell receptor beta chain stems from a study of blood T cell repertoires in COVID-19. The wider study: Recovered participants had two consecutive negative NP/OP PCR tests, healthcare professional clearance, or symptom resolution. Sources were T cells, B-cell-depleted T cells, or PBMCs; the material itself was cDNA or gDNA.

The repertoire was sequenced with immunoSEQ multiplex PCR; TCRdb's copy has only in-frame clones and lacks some. Among about 170,000 clones, around three quarters were seen once, and the ten largest hold around 20%. Germline values: CDR1 SGHRS, CDR2 YFSETQ. The junction had 5 bases not matched to a gene; V was cut back by 4 bases and J by 1 base. This CDR3 region has 15 residues. Participant ages covered roughly 18 to 89 years across 20 to 25 US areas. Clinical histories supplied by participants themselves formed the basis of cohort assignment. The origin of this receptor is a woman aged 70-85 years in a cohort exposed to, infected with or recovered from COVID-19 (not recorded which). The rearrangement links TRBV5-1 to TRBJ1-1; TRBD1 aligns across 9 bases. The sequenced material came from PBMCs or T cells enriched from blood (not recorded which). CDR3 DNA: TGCGCCAGCAGCCGTTGGACAGGGGCGAACACTGAAGCTTTCTTT. Protein product: CASSRWTGANTEAFF.